The subject of this entry is one T cell receptor (beta chain). These data originate in a study of cytomegalovirus exposure and HLA in healthy donors. CDR1 is SEHNR, CDR2 FQNEAQ, per germline (reference sequence). V gave up 4 bases and J gave up 5 bases; unmatched junction bases: 6. The CDR3 runs 14 residues. Primers for the PCR totalled 60 Vbeta and 13 Jbeta. Sequencing was performed with immunoSEQ multiplex PCR; in TCRdb, only in-frame clones are kept and a portion is missing. The sample holds approximately 76,000 clones, around 79% seen once. V and J are TRBV7-9 and TRBJ2-7, with 9 bases aligning to TRBD1. This TCR was sampled from a young man in good health and CMV-seronegative. What was sequenced was PBMCs. In DNA, the CDR3 is TGTGCCAGCAGCTCCTCGGACAGGGGCGACGAGCAGTACTTC. It translates to CASSSSDRGDEQYF.